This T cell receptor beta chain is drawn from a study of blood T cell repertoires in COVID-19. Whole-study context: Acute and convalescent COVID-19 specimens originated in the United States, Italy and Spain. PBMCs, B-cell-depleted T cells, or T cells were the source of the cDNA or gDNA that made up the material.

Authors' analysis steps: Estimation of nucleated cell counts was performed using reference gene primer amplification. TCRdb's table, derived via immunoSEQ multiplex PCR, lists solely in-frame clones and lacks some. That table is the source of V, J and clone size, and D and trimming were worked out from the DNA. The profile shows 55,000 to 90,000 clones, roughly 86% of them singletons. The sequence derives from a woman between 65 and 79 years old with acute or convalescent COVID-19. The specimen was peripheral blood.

The CDR3 reads CASSPRASTQSREQYF. In DNA, the CDR3 is TGTGCCAGCAGCCCGCGCGCTAGCACTCAATCGCGTGAGCAGTACTTC. The V gene is TRBV7-2, the J gene TRBJ2-7; D possibly corresponds to TRBD2 (5 bases). The CDR3 extends over 16 amino acids. V was clipped by 5 bases and J by 7 bases, with 24 bases between them. Looked up from germline, CDR1 is SGHTA and CDR2 is FQGNSA.